The 25 T cell receptor beta chains below come from one sample, sequenced in a study of shared T cell receptors in the human thymus. Data came from immunoSEQ multiplex PCR; TCRdb stores just in-frame clones and leaves some out. The sample yields more than 550,000 clones, roughly 88% seen once. This sample also appeared in a second study, on human thymus T cells.

Sequencing input: thymocytes. The receptor source for this set is a girl under three years old with a congenital heart defect.

Turning to this clone: Other DNA sequences in this sample translate to the same CDR3. J is TRBJ1-5 and V is TRBV11-2, with 8 bases identical to TRBD1. The CDR3 is 14 residues long. With 5 bases clipped from V and 3 bases from J, the junction kept 3 bases outside the gene matches. From germline, CDR1 is SGHAT and CDR2 FQNNGV. The CDR3: CASSPDRDNQPQHF. CDR3 nucleotide sequence: TGTGCCAGCAGCCCGGACAGGGACAATCAGCCCCAGCATTTT.

The chain employs TRBV5-5 and TRBJ1-5; D is unclear. This CDR3 is 15 amino acids long. V lost 4 bases and J lost 2, with 13 bases in between. CDR1 and CDR2 (germline): SGHKS, YYEKEE (reference sequence). The CDR3 loop reads CASSPRGGRNQPQHF. CDR3 coding DNA: TGTGCCAGCAGCCCACGGGGAGGGCGCAATCAGCCCCAGCATTTT. The full variable domain, in which reference TRBV5-5 and TRBJ1-5 provide the parts outside the CDR3, is DAGVTQSPTHLIKTRGQQVTLRCSPISGHKSVSWYQQVLGQGPQFIFQYYEKEERGRGNFPDRFSARQFPNYSSELNVNALLLGDSALYLCASSPRGGRNQPQHFGDGTRLSIL.

The V gene is TRBV2, the J gene TRBJ2-7, with 7 bases identical to TRBD1. The germline CDR1 and CDR2 sequences are SNHLY and FYNNEI. The J segment lost 2 bases and the V segment lost 6 bases, leaving 13 bases of the junction unmatched. The CDR3 runs 16 residues. This chain's CDR3 is CASSIGTVPTPYEQYF. In DNA, the CDR3 is TGTGCCAGCAGCATCGGGACAGTTCCAACCCCCTACGAGCAGTACTTC.

The rearrangement joins TRBV4-1 to TRBJ2-6; D is possibly TRBD2 (6 bases). In germline, CDR1 is MGHRA, CDR2 YSYEKL. CDR3 length: 16 residues. Trimming stripped 8 bases from V and 0 bases from J, with 14 bases between. CDR3 bases: TGCGCCAGCTCACCCCGGGGGATCTCTGGGGCCAACGTCCTGACTTTC. It codes for CASSPRGISGANVLTF.

This chain joins TRBV19 and TRBJ1-1; the D gene is possibly TRBD1 (5 bases). This CDR3 is built from 13 residues. The V end lost 3 bases, the J end lost 6 bases, and 11 bases lay between the germline ends. Germline assignment: CDR1 LNHDA and CDR2 SQIVND (reference sequence). The CDR3 coding sequence is TGTGCCAGTAGTATGGGGGGGAATCCTGAAGCTTTCTTT. Translated, it gives CASSMGGNPEAFF.

The chain carries TRBV25-1 and TRBJ1-2; D not resolved. This CDR3 contains 12 residues. Trimming cost V 4 bases and J 3 bases, with 6 bases left between them. The germline gives CDR1 MGHDK, CDR2 SYGVNS. The CDR3 is CASSVEDYGYTF. The DNA of the CDR3 is TGTGCCAGCAGTGTGGAGGACTATGGCTACACCTTC.

This clone was picked up one time. The rearrangement joins TRBV7-2 to TRBJ2-5, with D unresolved. Trimming pared 5 bases from V and 3 bases from J, leaving 4 bases between. Germline lookup yields CDR1 SGHTA and CDR2 FQGNSA. There are 11 residues in the CDR3. CDR3 DNA: TGTGCCAGCAGCCCTAAAGAGACCCAGTACTTC. It specifies CASSPKETQYF.

In its sample, this clone was seen a few times. The sample has other DNA sequences that encode this CDR3 too. This rearrangement joins TRBV5-1 to TRBJ2-2; 8 bases are a match to TRBD1. V trimming: 3 bases; J trimming: 3 bases; junction bases outside the gene matches: 4. The length of the CDR3 is 15 residues. Germline V gives CDR1 SGHRS, CDR2 YFSETQ. The CDR3 loop is CASSSGQGDTGELFF. The CDR3 nucleotides are TGCGCCAGCAGCTCAGGACAGGGTGACACCGGGGAGCTGTTTTTT.

The V gene is TRBV10-3, the J gene TRBJ2-7; 12 bases are shared with TRBD2. This CDR3 is 15 amino acids long. J gave up 6 bases and V 6 bases, and 9 bases lay outside the gene matches. In germline, CDR1 is ENHRY, CDR2 SYGVKD. The CDR3, as DNA: TGTGCCATCAGCCTTCTAGCGGGGGGGCTCCGCGAGCAGTACTTC. It is translated as CAISLLAGGLREQYF.

Concerning this clone: One end of the junction does not line up with germline, which may come from a read error. The rearrangement uses TRBV6-5 and TRBJ1-2; D not certain. CDR3 length equals 11 residues. The germline CDR1 and CDR2 sequences are MNHEY and SVGAGI. CDR3 protein: CASSYSGPLVF. CDR3 nucleotide sequence: TGTGCCAGCAGTTACTCGGGCCCGTTGGTCTTC.

The chain uses TRBV20-1 and TRBJ2-4; TRBD2 is a possible D gene (5 bases). The germline V gene encodes CDR1 DFQATT and CDR2 SNEGSKA (reference sequence). V gave up 5 bases and J gave up 6 bases, with 8 bases separating them. This CDR3 has 11 amino acids. CDR3 sequence: CSARRGNIQYF. The CDR3 nucleotides read TGCAGTGCTCGCCGGGGAAACATTCAGTACTTC.

The chain joins TRBV5-1 to TRBJ1-2; the D gene is possibly TRBD1 (5 bases). Trimming shortened V by 5 bases and J by 7 bases, and 12 bases separated the two germline ends. Germline loops: CDR1 SGHRS, CDR2 YFSETQ. This CDR3 spans 12 amino acids. CDR3 coding DNA: TGCGCCAGCAGGTCCGCCGGGGGTGGCTACACCTTC. Protein sequence: CASRSAGGGYTF.

This chain uses TRBV11-2 with TRBJ2-1, with 8 nucleotides matching TRBD2. CDR1 is SGHAT and CDR2 is FQNNGV in the germline V gene. With V trimmed by 3 bases and J by 16 bases, 11 bases remained unmatched. This CDR3 is built from 13 residues. The CDR3 protein is CASSFSEGLEKFF. The CDR3 DNA follows: TGTGCCAGCAGCTTTTCAGAGGGACTAGAGAAATTCTTC.

The rearrangement uses TRBV28 and TRBJ1-3; D is unclear. V dropped 6 bases and J dropped 0 bases, with 6 bases sitting between them. Germline CDR1 and CDR2: MDHEN and SYDVKM. This CDR3 region has 13 residues. In DNA, the CDR3 is TGTGCCAGCAGGAGGAGCTCTGGAAACACCATATATTTT. Encoded protein: CASRRSSGNTIYF.

The rearrangement uses TRBV27 and TRBJ1-2; 8 nucleotides agree with TRBD1. Germline V gene data show CDR1 as MNHEY and CDR2 as SMNVEV (reference sequence). V shed 8 bases and J 4 bases; nucleotides not matched to a gene: 24. The CDR3 extends over 19 amino acids. The CDR3 spells CASGQGGHHHSLRGYGYTF. The CDR3 bases are TGTGCCAGCGGACAGGGTGGGCACCATCACTCCCTTCGAGGCTATGGCTACACCTTC.

This chain links TRBV5-5 with TRBJ2-3; D remains ambiguous. CDR1 SGHKS and CDR2 YYEKEE come from the germline V gene (reference sequence). V lost 4 bases and J lost 4, with 7 bases in between. This CDR3 spans 12 amino acids. The CDR3 loop is CASSARSDTQYF. As DNA, the CDR3 is TGTGCCAGCAGCGCTAGATCAGATACGCAGTATTTT.

This rearrangement joins TRBV29-1 to TRBJ1-1; a possible D gene is TRBD1 (6 bases). Germline-derived CDR1 and CDR2 are SQVTM and ANQGSEA. There are 15 residues in the CDR3. Trimming took off 8 bases at V and 0 bases at J, with 19 bases between the two ends. The CDR3 spells CSCPSDRSLNTEAFF. The CDR3 DNA follows: TGCAGCTGTCCGTCGGACAGATCCCTGAACACTGAAGCTTTCTTT.

This clone was counted between two and nine times. This chain links TRBV7-2 with TRBJ2-7; D may be TRBD1 (6 bases). The CDR3 extends over 18 amino acids. CDR1 is SGHTA and CDR2 is FQGNSA in the germline V gene. V was clipped by 1 base and J by 3 bases, with 22 bases between them. The CDR3 here is CASSLEAPDRSADYEQYF. In nucleotides, the CDR3 is TGTGCCAGCAGCTTAGAGGCCCCCGACAGGTCAGCCGACTACGAGCAGTACTTC.

J is TRBJ1-1 and V is TRBV5-1; D perhaps matches TRBD1 (6 bases). CDR3 length: 11 residues. The germline V and J ends were trimmed by 6 bases and 5 bases, with 8 bases remaining between them. CDR1 and CDR2 (germline): SGHRS, YFSETQ. The CDR3 protein is CASKGVTEAFF. As DNA, the CDR3 is TGCGCCAGCAAGGGGGTTACTGAAGCTTTCTTT.

This rearrangement joins TRBV10-3 to TRBJ2-5, with D possibly TRBD2 on 5 matching bases. CDR1 ENHRY and CDR2 SYGVKD come from the germline V gene. Trimming cost V 0 bases and J 5 bases, with 13 bases left between them. The CDR3 sequence is 15 residues long. In nucleotides, the CDR3 is TGTGCCATCAGTGAGTCACGGCAGGAGGAGGAGACCCAGTACTTC. This codes for CAISESRQEEETQYF.

The V and J genes are TRBV4-3 and TRBJ2-5; 8 bases line up with TRBD2. With V trimmed by 6 bases and J by 5 bases, 11 bases remained unmatched. The CDR3 length is 15 residues. Germline CDR1 and CDR2: LGHNA and YSLEER. CDR3 nucleotide sequence: TGCGCCAGCAGTCGAATAGCGGGGCCGTTGGAGACCCAGTACTTC. Translated: CASSRIAGPLETQYF.

This clone was seen just once. The same CDR3 arises from other DNA sequences in this sample as well. The rearrangement joins TRBV28 to TRBJ1-2; D unresolved. Trimming removed 5 bases from V and 8 bases from J, with 18 bases in between. This CDR3 spans 14 amino acids. Germline CDR1 reads MDHEN; CDR2 reads SYDVKM. This CDR3 reads CASSPLMEGVGYTF. The CDR3 coding sequence is TGTGCCAGCAGTCCCCTTATGGAGGGAGTAGGCTACACCTTC.

This clone was seen once. The CDR3 nucleotides read TGTGCCAGTAGTATAACAGACGCTGAAGCTTTCTTT. Its protein product is CASSITDAEAFF. This rearrangement joins TRBV19 to TRBJ1-1, with D unresolved. Germline lookup yields CDR1 LNHDA and CDR2 SQIVND (reference sequence). The V end was cut by 2 bases, the J end by 6 bases, with 7 bases between. The CDR3 consists of 12 residues.

The rearrangement joins TRBV4-1 to TRBJ1-6; D gene unclear. Trimming shortened V by 1 base and J by 9 bases, and 13 bases separated the two germline ends. Germline lookup yields CDR1 MGHRA and CDR2 YSYEKL. There are 15 residues in the CDR3. CDR3 coding DNA: TGCGCCAGCAGCCAAGTGGGCCCTACGCTTTCACCCCTCCACTTT. This sequence encodes CASSQVGPTLSPLHF.

The CDR3 spells CASSEGSRQGENEKLFF. The CDR3 nucleotides read TGTGCCAGCAGTGAGGGAAGCCGACAGGGGGAAAATGAAAAACTGTTTTTT. The genes are TRBV6-1 and TRBJ1-4; 9 positions match TRBD1. The CDR3 contains 17 residues. The germline V gene has CDR1 MNHNS and CDR2 SASEGT. The V segment lost 3 bases and the J segment 5 bases; nucleotides outside the gene matches: 10.